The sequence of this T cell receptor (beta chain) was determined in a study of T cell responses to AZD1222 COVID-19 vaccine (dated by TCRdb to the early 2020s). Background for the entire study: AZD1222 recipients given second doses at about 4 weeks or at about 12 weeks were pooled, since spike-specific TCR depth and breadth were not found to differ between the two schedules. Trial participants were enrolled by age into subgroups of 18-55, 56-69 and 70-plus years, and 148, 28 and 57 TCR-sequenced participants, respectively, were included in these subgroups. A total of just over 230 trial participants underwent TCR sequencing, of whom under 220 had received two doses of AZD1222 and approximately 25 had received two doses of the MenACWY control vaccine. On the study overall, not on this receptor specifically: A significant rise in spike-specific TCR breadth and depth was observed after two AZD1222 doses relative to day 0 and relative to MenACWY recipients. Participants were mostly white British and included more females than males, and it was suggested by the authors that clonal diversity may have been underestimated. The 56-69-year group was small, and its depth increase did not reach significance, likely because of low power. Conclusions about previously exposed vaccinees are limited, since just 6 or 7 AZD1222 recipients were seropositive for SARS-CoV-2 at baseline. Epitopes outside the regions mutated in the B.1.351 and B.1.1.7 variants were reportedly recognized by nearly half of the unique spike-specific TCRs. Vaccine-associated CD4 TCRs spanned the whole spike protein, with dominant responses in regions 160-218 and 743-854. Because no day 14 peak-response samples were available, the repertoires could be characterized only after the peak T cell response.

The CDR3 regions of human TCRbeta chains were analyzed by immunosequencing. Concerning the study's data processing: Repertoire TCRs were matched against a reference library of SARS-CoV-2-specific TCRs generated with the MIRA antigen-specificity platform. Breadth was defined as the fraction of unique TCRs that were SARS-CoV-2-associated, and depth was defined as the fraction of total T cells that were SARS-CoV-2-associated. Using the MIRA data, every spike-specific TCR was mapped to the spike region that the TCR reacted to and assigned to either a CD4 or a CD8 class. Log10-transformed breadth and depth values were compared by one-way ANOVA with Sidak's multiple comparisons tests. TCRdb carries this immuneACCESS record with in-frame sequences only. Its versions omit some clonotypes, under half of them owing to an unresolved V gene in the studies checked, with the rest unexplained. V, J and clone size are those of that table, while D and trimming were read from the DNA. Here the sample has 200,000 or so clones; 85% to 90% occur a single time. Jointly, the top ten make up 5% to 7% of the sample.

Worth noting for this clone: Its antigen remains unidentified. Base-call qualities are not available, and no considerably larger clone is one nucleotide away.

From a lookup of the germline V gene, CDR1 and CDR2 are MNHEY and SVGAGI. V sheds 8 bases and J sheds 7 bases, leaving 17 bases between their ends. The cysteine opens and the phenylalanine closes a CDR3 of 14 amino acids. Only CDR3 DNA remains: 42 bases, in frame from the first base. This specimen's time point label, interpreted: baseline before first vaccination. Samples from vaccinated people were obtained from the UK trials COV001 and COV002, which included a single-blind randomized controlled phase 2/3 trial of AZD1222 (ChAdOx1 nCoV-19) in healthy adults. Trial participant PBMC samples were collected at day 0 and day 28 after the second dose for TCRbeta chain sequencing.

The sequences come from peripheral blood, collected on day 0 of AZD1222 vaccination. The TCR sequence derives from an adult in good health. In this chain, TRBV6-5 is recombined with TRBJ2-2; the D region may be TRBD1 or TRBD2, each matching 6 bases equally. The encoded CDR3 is CASRPGGANGELFF. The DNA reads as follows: TGTGCCAGCCGACCCGGGGGCGCGAACGGGGAGCTGTTTTTT.